This T cell receptor beta chain originates from a study of cytomegalovirus exposure and HLA in healthy donors. Clones were read by immunoSEQ multiplex PCR, and TCRdb kept only the in-frame ones, dropping some. The profile shows 150,000 to 200,000 clones, around four fifths of them singletons. Sequencing input: PBMCs. This sequence was found in a man between 18 and 35 years old in good health and CMV-seropositive.

DNA for the CDR3: TGTGCCAGCAGTGGCACTCGGGAGCTGTTTTTT. Its protein is CASSGTRELFF. This sequence joins TRBV6-1 and TRBJ2-2; D not resolved. CDR3 size: 11 residues. Between the trimmed V and J ends, which lost 4 bases and 9 bases, there was a span of 6 bases. Germline loops: CDR1 MNHNS, CDR2 SASEGT.